The subject of this entry is one TCR beta chain. This clonotype has more than one count but fewer than ten. There is no known antigen for this receptor. Per-nucleotide qualities are absent, and no much larger clonotype sits a single base away. Ficoll-Paque density gradient centrifugation was the method used to isolate PBMCs. The data are from a study of T-cell memory formation after mild COVID-19 (TCRdb year 2021). Study-wide context: TCR sequence clusters from the two donors were largely donor specific. In a couple of donors, T-cell clones that expanded and contracted after mild COVID-19 were tracked by sequencing TCRalpha and TCRbeta repertoires over time. The cohort comprised two young, previously healthy adult volunteers, one female and one male. The study at large found these results: SARS-CoV-2 specificity of the second-wave clones peaking on day 37 was not confirmed. Contracting CD4+ clones turned up mainly in the CM and EM memory subsets, whereas EMRA was where CD8+ clones were enriched. Only two mild cases were covered by the study, and larger cohorts that include severe cases with pre-infection samples were considered necessary. Some responding clones were detected in pre-infection memory, which suggested that pre-existing cross-reactive memory T cells had joined the SARS-CoV-2 response. From day 15 to 85, contracting clones showed balanced CD4/CD8 phenotypes, whereas a second wave of clones that expanded from day 15 to 37 leaned towards CD4+.

The instrument given in TCRdb is Illumina NovaSeq 6000. TCRalpha and TCRbeta cDNA libraries were constructed by 5'RACE with constant-segment primers, with sample barcodes and unique molecular identifiers being introduced. RNA was extracted from every sample with Trizol reagent. Amplification of the libraries took two PCR steps, and the second step added a second sample barcode plus Illumina TruSeq adapters. Sequencing of the libraries was done on an Illumina NovaSeq, producing 2 x 150 bp paired-end reads. Per the original workflow: With migec v1.2.7, reads were demultiplexed and then collapsed into UMI-guided consensus sequences. Using mixcr v2.1.11, the UMI consensuses were aligned to TRA and TRB V and J templates and assembled into clonotypes. Clonotypes were classified as expanded or contracted when called significant by both edgeR and NoisET, with noise models trained on biological replicates. For edgeR calls, the thresholds were a false discovery rate-adjusted p below 0.01 and a log2 fold-change of 1. As an exploratory analysis of dynamics, max-normalized trajectories of the 1000 most abundant clonotypes were examined with PCA combined with hierarchical clustering. Each responding clone was given a CD4 or CD8 phenotype based on the CD4+ and CD8+ repertoires, which had been sequenced separately. Using fastp trimming at Q25 and MiXCR clonotype assembly, TCRdb reanalyzed the public sequencing data and kept in-frame beta chains. Duplicate CDR3 protein sequences are folded into a single record with the most common DNA and genes. In this record, the V and J calls reflect TCRdb's handling and not the investigators' own analysis. The sample yields about 430,000 distinct CDR3 sequences; less than 25% were counted once. The leading ten clones occupy roughly 8.9% of the sample.

The germline V gene provides CDR1 ENHRY and CDR2 SYGVKD. V loses 5 bases, J loses 0 bases, and the germline ends lie 13 bases apart. Inclusive of the bounding cysteine and phenylalanine, the CDR3 is 15 residues long. CDR3 DNA is the only sequence kept; it has 45 bases, read in frame from the first base. This receptor was identified in an adult woman who had mild COVID-19 (a few samples of this study predate the infection). The sample titles of this study are shuffled in the database, so cell type and time point are left out; the donor was told from shared clones. The sample taken for sequencing was PBMCs or a T cell subset sorted from them (not recorded which). The rearranged segments are TRBV10-3 and TRBJ2-5; D gene: possibly TRBD2, on 5 matching bases. At the DNA level, the sequence is TGTGCCATCAGTCCTGAAACTAGTAACCAAGAGACCCAGTACTTC. This sequence encodes CAISPETSNQETQYF.